Shown below are 15 T cell receptor beta chains from a single sample sequenced in a study of CD8 T cells in ankylosing spondylitis. From the 5' RACE reads, TCRdb called clonotypes with MiXCR, one entry per CDR3 protein. Of around 180,000 distinct CDR3 sequences listed, approximately 13% were seen once; the top ten hold 8% to 13%. Input material: blood, either unsorted or a sorted T cell fraction (not recorded which). These receptors originate from a female donor with ankylosing spondylitis or in good health (not recorded which).

This clonotype turned up a few times. This chain links TRBV18 with TRBJ2-7; D unclear. The CDR3 runs to 11 residues. Trimming cost V 6 bases and J 7 bases, with 10 bases left between them. Germline V CDR1 and CDR2: KGHSH, LQKENI. The CDR3 bases are TGTGCCAGCTCCCAGTACGGGGAGCAGTACTTC. Translated: CASSQYGEQYF. Drawing the rest from reference TRBV18 and TRBJ2-7, the complete variable domain is NAGVMQNPRHLVRRRGQEARLRCSPMKGHSHVYWYRQLPEEGLKFMVYLQKENIIDESGMPKERFSAEFPKEGPSILRIQQVVRGDSAAYFCASSQYGEQYFGPGTRLTVT.

Ten or more counts support this clonotype. The rearrangement links TRBV20-1 to TRBJ2-5; D ambiguous. The CDR3 extends over 14 amino acids. V dropped 6 bases and J dropped 3 bases, with 17 bases sitting between them. Looked up from germline, CDR1 is DFQATT and CDR2 is SNEGSKA (reference sequence). The CDR3 DNA is TGCAGTGCCCGCAACCTCTGGAACGAAGAGACCCAGTACTTC. Amino acids: CSARNLWNEETQYF.

This clonotype occurred many times. This chain connects TRBV4-3 to TRBJ2-3; TRBD2 agrees at 12 bases. CDR1 and CDR2 from the germline V gene are LGHNA and YSLEER. This CDR3 has 16 amino acids. J lost 6 bases, V lost 0 bases, and 4 bases had no gene match. The CDR3 nucleotides read TGCGCCAGCAGCCAAGAACTAGCGGGAGGACGTGATACGCAGTATTTT. It specifies CASSQELAGGRDTQYF.

This clonotype was observed at least ten times. CDR3 region: CASSPPSVTQETQYF. The CDR3 nucleotides are TGTGCCAGCTCACCACCTTCGGTCACCCAAGAGACCCAGTACTTC. This chain uses TRBV18 with TRBJ2-5; D unresolved. CDR1 is KGHSH and CDR2 is LQKENI in the germline V gene. Trimming took off 0 bases at V and 1 base at J, with 9 bases between the two ends. CDR3 length: 15 amino acids.

This clonotype was recorded many times. This chain uses TRBV20-1 with TRBJ1-5; D unclear. The CDR3 is made up of 15 amino acids. Germline assignment: CDR1 DFQATT and CDR2 SNEGSKA (reference sequence). The germline V and J ends were trimmed by 3 bases and 1 base, with 13 bases remaining between them. CDR3 in amino acids: CSARAGIFSNQPQHF. The CDR3 DNA is TGCAGTGCTAGGGCTGGGATTTTCAGCAATCAGCCCCAGCATTTT.

This clonotype was seen at least ten times. CDR3 protein: CASSQGGGSGELFF. In DNA form, the CDR3 reads TGCGCCAGCAGTCAAGGAGGGGGCAGCGGGGAGCTGTTTTTT. The chain carries TRBV23-1 and TRBJ2-2, with D perhaps matching TRBD1 (7 bases). TRBV23-1 is an ORF, with its function uncertain. This CDR3 is built from 14 residues. Deletions cut 2 bases from V and 7 bases from J, with 11 bases between.

There are many counts of this clonotype. The rearrangement uses TRBV27 and TRBJ2-1; D uncertain. Between the trimmed V and J ends, which lost 8 bases and 6 bases, there was a span of 14 bases. Germline-derived CDR1 and CDR2 are MNHEY and SMNVEV (reference sequence). The CDR3 length is 13 residues. The CDR3, as DNA: TGTGCCAGCGCCTACAAGGAGTTCAATGAGCAGTTCTTC. Protein: CASAYKEFNEQFF.

This clonotype was detected only a few times. The chain recombines TRBV30 with TRBJ2-5; D call uncertain. The CDR3 spans 13 residues. CDR1 and CDR2 (germline): GTSNPN, SVGIG (reference sequence). Trimming shortened V by 0 bases and J by 4 bases, and 9 bases separated the two germline ends. As DNA, the CDR3 is TGTGCCTGGAGTGTAGAAGTAAGAGAGACCCAGTACTTC. Protein: CAWSVEVRETQYF.

The chain combines TRBV5-1 with TRBJ1-1; D gene uncertain. The CDR3 has 16 residues. Between the trimmed V and J ends, which lost 0 bases and 0 bases, there was a span of 12 bases. Germline V CDR1 and CDR2: SGHRS, YFSETQ. The CDR3 DNA is TGCGCCAGCAGCTTGGGGGTCCGAGACATGAACACTGAAGCTTTCTTT. Translating gives CASSLGVRDMNTEAFF.

The genes are TRBV24-1 and TRBJ1-2; 10 nucleotides line up with TRBD1. Per the germline V gene, CDR1 is KGHDR and CDR2 is SFDVKD. CDR3 length: 14 amino acids. J gave up 6 bases and V 7 bases, and 7 bases lay outside the gene matches. The CDR3 loop reads CATSDRGRQHGYTF. The CDR3 DNA reads TGTGCCACCAGCGACAGGGGGCGTCAACATGGCTACACCTTC.

The V and J genes are TRBV5-1 and TRBJ2-1; 9 nucleotides match TRBD2. V lost 4 bases and J lost 4; bases outside the gene matches: 12. The CDR3 extends over 17 amino acids. Per germline, CDR1 SGHRS and CDR2 YFSETQ. CDR3 protein: CASSQQTGLAEYNEQFF. In DNA, the CDR3 is TGCGCCAGCAGCCAGCAAACGGGACTAGCAGAGTACAATGAGCAGTTCTTC.

V gene TRBV20-1 combines with J gene TRBJ2-7; D is tentatively TRBD1 or TRBD2 (5 bases each). This CDR3 has 17 residues. CDR1 is DFQATT, CDR2 SNEGSKA, per germline (reference sequence). The ends were cut back, 0 bases at V and 2 bases at J, with 20 bases in the middle. CDR3 sequence: CSARELFGDRATYEQYF. CDR3 DNA: TGCAGTGCTAGAGAACTATTCGGGGACCGAGCTACCTACGAGCAGTACTTC.

In its sample, this clonotype was seen a few times. This chain links TRBV11-2 with TRBJ2-7; weak D call: TRBD2 (6 bases). Trimming cost V 5 bases and J 4 bases, with 12 bases left between them. Germline loops: CDR1 SGHAT, CDR2 FQNNGV. This CDR3 spans 13 amino acids. CDR3 nucleotide sequence: TGTGCCAGCAGCGAGGCCGGAGGGTACGAGCAGTACTTC. Translation gives CASSEAGGYEQYF.

This clonotype was picked up a small number of times. The V and J genes are TRBV20-1 and TRBJ2-1; 10 bases agree with TRBD2. The length of the CDR3 is 15 residues. Losses at the gene ends were 3 bases for V and 7 bases for J; bases not matched to a gene: 9. CDR1 and CDR2 from the germline V gene are DFQATT and SNEGSKA (reference sequence). The CDR3 DNA reads TGCAGTGCTAGGGGCCTAGCGGGAGATGGGAATGAGCAGTTCTTC. Translated, it gives CSARGLAGDGNEQFF.

This clonotype was counted at least ten times. The V and J genes are TRBV24-1 and TRBJ2-1; the D gene is possibly TRBD2 (5 bases). Germline lookup yields CDR1 KGHDR and CDR2 SFDVKD. V was clipped by 0 bases and J by 8 bases, with 7 bases between them. The CDR3 runs 13 residues. CDR3 residues: CATSDLMDYEQFF. Here the CDR3 DNA reads TGTGCCACCAGTGATTTGATGGACTATGAGCAGTTCTTC.